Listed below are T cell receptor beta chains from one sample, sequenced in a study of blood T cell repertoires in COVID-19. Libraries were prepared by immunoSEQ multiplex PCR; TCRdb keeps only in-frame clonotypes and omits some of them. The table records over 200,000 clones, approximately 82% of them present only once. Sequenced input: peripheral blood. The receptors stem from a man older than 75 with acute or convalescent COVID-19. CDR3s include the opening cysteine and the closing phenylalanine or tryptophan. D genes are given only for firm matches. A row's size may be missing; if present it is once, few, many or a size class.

DNA: TGTGCCAGCAGTGGGACAGGGGGCGGGAGCTATGGCTACACCTTC; CDR3: CASSGTGGGSYGYTF; V: TRBV28; length: 15; D: TRBD1; J: TRBJ1-2; size: .
DNA: TGTGCCAGTAGTATGCTAGCGGGGACCTACAATGAGCAGTTCTTC; CDR3: CASSMLAGTYNEQFF; V: TRBV19; length: 15; D: TRBD2; J: TRBJ2-1; size: .
DNA: TGTGCCAGCAGTGACGGTGACAGAGCTAATGAAAAACTGTTTTTT; CDR3: CASSDGDRANEKLFF; V: TRBV25-1; length: 15; D: .; J: TRBJ1-4; size: many
DNA: TGTGCCAGCAGCCCAGGGACAGGGGGTTGGGAGACCCAGTACTTC; CDR3: CASSPGTGGWETQYF; V: TRBV3-1/TRBV3-2; length: 15; D: TRBD1; J: TRBJ2-5; size: .
DNA: TGTGCCAGTAGTATTTGGGTAGCGGTACTAAGGCCCAATGAGCAGTTCTTC; CDR3: CASSIWVAVLRPNEQFF; V: TRBV19; length: 17; D: .; J: TRBJ2-1; size: .
DNA: TGTGCCAGCAGACCGGGACTAGCGGGGACGAACACCGGGGAGCTGTTTTTT; CDR3: CASRPGLAGTNTGELFF; V: TRBV2; length: 17; D: TRBD2; J: TRBJ2-2; size: .
DNA: TGCAGCGCTCCAGGGGCGGGAGAGGAGACCCAGTACTTC; CDR3: CSAPGAGEETQYF; V: TRBV29-1; length: 13; D: .; J: TRBJ2-5; size: .
DNA: TGTGCCAGCAGCTTAGCTCCCGGGAGGTTGGCAGATACGCAGTATTTT; CDR3: CASSLAPGRLADTQYF; V: TRBV7-6; length: 16; D: TRBD2; J: TRBJ2-3; size: .
DNA: TGTGCCGCTCGAGACTCTGGGGCCAACGTCCTGACTTTC; CDR3: CAARDSGANVLTF; V: TRBV10-3; length: 13; D: .; J: TRBJ2-6; size: .
DNA: TGTGCCAGCAGCTCCATACAGGATTGGGGGGGCGAGCAGTACTTC; CDR3: CASSSIQDWGGEQYF; V: TRBV5-5; length: 15; D: TRBD2; J: TRBJ2-7; size: .
DNA: TGTGCCAGCAGCCAAGTGGCCGAGGGGACAGGGGAAAGCACAGATACGCAGTATTTT; CDR3: CASSQVAEGTGESTDTQYF; V: TRBV14; length: 19; D: TRBD1; J: TRBJ2-3; size: once
DNA: TGTGCCAGCAGTTTTGGTTACGAGAGGGTCAATCAGCCCCAGCATTTT; CDR3: CASSFGYERVNQPQHF; V: TRBV28; length: 16; D: .; J: TRBJ1-5; size: .
DNA: TGCGCCAGCAGCCAATTGACAGTCCGGTACACTGAAGCTTTCTTT; CDR3: CASSQLTVRYTEAFF; V: TRBV4-1; length: 15; D: .; J: TRBJ1-1; size: .
DNA: TGTGCCAGCATAGCGTCCCTAGCTAACTATGGCTACACCTTC; CDR3: CASIASLANYGYTF; V: TRBV6-5; length: 14; D: .; J: TRBJ1-2; size: few
DNA: TGTGCCAGCAGCGAAGATGCGGGGACAGGGGGCAGGGAGACCCAGTACTTC; CDR3: CASSEDAGTGGRETQYF; V: TRBV3-1/TRBV3-2; length: 17; D: TRBD1; J: TRBJ2-5; size: .
DNA: TGTGCCAGCAGTTCTGGACAGGGTAACACCGGGGAGCTGTTTTTT; CDR3: CASSSGQGNTGELFF; V: TRBV28; length: 15; D: TRBD1; J: TRBJ2-2; size: .
DNA: TGTGCCAGCATTCCCCTATGGGAGGGAGCGGGCGAGCAGTACTTC; CDR3: CASIPLWEGAGEQYF; V: TRBV7-9; length: 15; D: TRBD2; J: TRBJ2-7; size: few
DNA: TGTGCCAGCAGGGTCGGGACAGGGCTGTGGAATGAGCAGTTCTTC; CDR3: CASRVGTGLWNEQFF; V: TRBV28; length: 15; D: TRBD1; J: TRBJ2-1; size: .
DNA: TGCGCCAGCAGCTCAACGCCGGGACTAGCGGGAGTCAATGAGCAGTTCTTC; CDR3: CASSSTPGLAGVNEQFF; V: TRBV5-1; length: 17; D: TRBD2; J: TRBJ2-1; size: .
DNA: TGTGCCAGCAGTTACTCGTGGGCAGGGGGCACAGAGACCCAGTACTTC; CDR3: CASSYSWAGGTETQYF; V: TRBV6-6; length: 16; D: TRBD1; J: TRBJ2-5; size: once
DNA: TGCGCCAGCAGCTTGGGCCCCGTAGGGGGGGGGCAGCCCCAGCATTTT; CDR3: CASSLGPVGGGQPQHF; V: TRBV5-1; length: 16; D: .; J: TRBJ1-5; size: .
DNA: TGTGCCAGCAGCCAAGAGGTGGCTAATTCACCCCTCCACTTT; CDR3: CASSQEVANSPLHF; V: TRBV4-2; length: 14; D: .; J: TRBJ1-6; size: .
DNA: TGTGCCAGTAGTATAGGAGGACACTTGAACACTGAAGCTTTCTTT; CDR3: CASSIGGHLNTEAFF; V: TRBV19; length: 15; D: .; J: TRBJ1-1; size: .
DNA: TGTGCCAGCAGCCAAGTCCTCGGGACAGGGGTCGGCGAGCAGTACTTC; CDR3: CASSQVLGTGVGEQYF; V: TRBV3-1/TRBV3-2; length: 16; D: TRBD1; J: TRBJ2-7; size: .
DNA: TGTGCCAGCAGTGAACAGAGGGCTGATACGTATTTT; CDR3: CASSEQRADTYF; V: TRBV28; length: 12; D: .; J: TRBJ2-3; size: once
DNA: TGTGCCAGCAGCCAAGAAGAGCTAGGAGAGACCCAGTACTTC; CDR3: CASSQEELGETQYF; V: TRBV4-2; length: 14; D: .; J: TRBJ2-5; size: .
DNA: TGCGCCAGCAGCCCTGGACAGAGACGAAACATTCAGTACTTC; CDR3: CASSPGQRRNIQYF; V: TRBV5-1; length: 14; D: .; J: TRBJ2-4; size: .
DNA: TGCGCCAGATGGCAGAAAAGCAATCAGCCCCAGCATTTT; CDR3: CARWQKSNQPQHF; V: TRBV23-1; length: 13; D: .; J: TRBJ1-5; size: .
DNA: TGTGCCAGCAGTTCCCGACATAGACAGGGCCAGGGGCCCCAGCATTTT; CDR3: CASSSRHRQGQGPQHF; V: TRBV28; length: 16; D: TRBD1; J: TRBJ1-5; size: .